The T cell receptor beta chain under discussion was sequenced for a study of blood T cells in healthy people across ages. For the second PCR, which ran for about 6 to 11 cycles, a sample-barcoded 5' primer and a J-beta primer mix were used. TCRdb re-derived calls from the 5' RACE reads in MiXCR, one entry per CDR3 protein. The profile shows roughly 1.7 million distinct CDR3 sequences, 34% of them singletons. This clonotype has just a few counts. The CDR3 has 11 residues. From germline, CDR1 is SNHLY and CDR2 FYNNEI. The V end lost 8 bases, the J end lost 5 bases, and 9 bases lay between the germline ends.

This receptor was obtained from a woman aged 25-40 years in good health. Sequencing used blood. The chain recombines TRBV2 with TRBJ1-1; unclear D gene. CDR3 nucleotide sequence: TGTGCCAGCCGGAGGGAGACTGAAGCTTTCTTT. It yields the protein CASRRETEAFF.